One sample yielded the 8 T cell receptor beta chains listed below, sequenced in a study of blood T cell repertoires in COVID-19. Only in-frame clones appear in the TCRdb table, and some are missing; sequencing was by immunoSEQ multiplex PCR. Of fewer than 350,000 clones listed, 70% to 90% are singletons. Material: peripheral blood. Receptors originate from a man in his late teens or twenties with active or convalescent COVID-19.

Notes on this clone: This CDR3 is also generated by other DNA sequences in the sample. The V gene is TRBV12-3 or TRBV12-4, the J gene TRBJ1-2; 10 bases are a match to TRBD1. The trim removed 5 bases at V and 4 bases at J, leaving 1 base unmatched. The CDR3 length is 13 residues. As DNA, the CDR3 is TGTGCCAGCAGTCGACAGGGGGCCTATGGCTACACCTTC. Its translation is CASSRQGAYGYTF.

The rearrangement uses TRBV7-9 and TRBJ2-1; a weak D match, TRBD1 (6 bases). V shed 5 bases and J shed 9 bases, with 20 bases lying between them. The CDR3 sequence is 15 residues long. Germline assignment: CDR1 SEHNR and CDR2 FQNEAQ (reference sequence). DNA for the CDR3: TGTGCCAGCAGCCGAAAGGGGGACATGACGGGTGAGCAGTTCTTC. Translating it yields CASSRKGDMTGEQFF. Looking up the rest from reference TRBV7-9 and TRBJ2-1 gives the full variable domain: DTGVSQNPRHKITKRGQNVTFRCDPISEHNRLYWYRQTLGQGPEFLTYFQNEAQLEKSRLLSDRFSAERPKGSFSTLEIQRTEQGDSAMYLCASSRKGDMTGEQFFGPGTRLTVL.

The chain is built from TRBV5-6 and TRBJ1-6, with TRBD1 matching 7 bases. CDR3 length: 15 amino acids. Germline V gene data show CDR1 as SGHDT and CDR2 as YYEEEE. V lost 5 bases, J lost 9 bases, and 11 bases stayed unmatched. CDR3 DNA sequence: TGTGCCAGCAGGCAGTTGGTGGGACAGACTTCACCCCTCCACTTT. Protein product: CASRQLVGQTSPLHF.

CDR3 region: CATIRDSYNEQFF. Written as DNA, the CDR3 is TGTGCCACCATACGGGACTCCTACAATGAGCAGTTCTTC. This rearrangement joins TRBV6-1 to TRBJ2-1, with D tentatively TRBD2 (5 bases). CDR3 length: 13 amino acids. Germline loops: CDR1 MNHNS, CDR2 SASEGT. Trimming stripped 10 bases from V and 0 bases from J, with 10 bases between.

This sequence joins TRBV5-6 and TRBJ1-4; tentatively, D is TRBD1 (5 bases). Trimming removed 6 bases at V and 7 bases at J, with 22 bases between. CDR1 and CDR2 from the germline V gene are SGHDT and YYEEEE. This CDR3 contains 16 residues. The CDR3 reads CASIRTQGSRPEKLFF. As DNA, the CDR3 is TGTGCCAGCATTCGAACTCAGGGCTCGCGGCCTGAAAAACTGTTTTTT.

The gene calls are TRBV29-1 and TRBJ1-3; 7 bases map to TRBD1. There are 14 residues in the CDR3. Unmatched junction bases numbered 2, after V lost 3 bases and J lost 0 bases. CDR1 is SQVTM, CDR2 ANQGSEA, per germline. CDR3 bases: TGCAGCGTTGACCCAGGGGGCTCTGGAAACACCATATATTTT. This codes for CSVDPGGSGNTIYF.

The V gene is TRBV4-1, the J gene TRBJ1-2, with 7 nucleotides matching TRBD1. In germline, CDR1 is MGHRA, CDR2 YSYEKL. The CDR3 loop spans 16 amino acids. After removal of 0 bases from V and 4 bases from J, the junction contained 8 bases not matched to a gene. The CDR3 loop is CASSQDWPPGGYGYTF. As DNA, the CDR3 is TGCGCCAGCAGCCAAGATTGGCCGCCAGGGGGCTATGGCTACACCTTC.

This chain joins TRBV10-2 and TRBJ2-7; maybe TRBD2 (7 bases). Per germline, CDR1 WSHSY and CDR2 SAAADI. The CDR3 has 14 amino acids. V was cut by 7 bases and J by 3 bases, with 16 bases left in between. The DNA of the CDR3 is TGCGCCAGCAAGGAATCGGGGGGCCTCTACGAGCAGTACTTC. Its translation: CASKESGGLYEQYF.